A single sample gave rise to the 20 T cell receptor beta chains below, sequenced in a study of blood T cell repertoires in COVID-19 (dated by TCRdb to 2020 to 2021). Library preparation employed the immunoSEQ multiplex PCR assay. TCRdb obtained this table from immuneACCESS and retained in-frame rearrangements with V and J assigned. These tables miss some clones; where compared with another copy, unresolved V genes account for less than half of the shortfall, and the remainder is unexplained. The sample table lists roughly 150,000 clones, 88% of them with a count of one. 2.4% of the sample belongs to the ten largest clones. The sample consisted of peripheral blood. The receptor set was obtained from a woman aged 70-85 years with acute or convalescent COVID-19.

The chain couples TRBV18 to TRBJ1-2, with D possibly TRBD1 on 5 matching bases. The CDR3 totals 20 residues. Trimming removed 5 bases at V and 4 bases at J, with 32 bases between. The germline CDR1 and CDR2 sequences are KGHSH and LQKENI. The CDR3 DNA reads as TGTGCCAGCTCAGAGCGGAAAGGGACTGATGGTTTCCTCGGTGGCTATGGCTACACCTTC. Translated: CASSERKGTDGFLGGYGYTF.

This chain joins TRBV6-2 or TRBV6-3 and TRBJ2-6; 9 bases agree with TRBD1. CDR3 length: 18 amino acids. Germline assignment: CDR1 MNHEY and CDR2 SVGEGT. V lost 2 bases and J lost 2; bases outside the gene matches: 7. The CDR3 nucleotides are TGTGCCAGCAGTTACGGGACAGGGATTTTTACTGGGGCCAACGTCCTGACTTTC. Its protein is CASSYGTGIFTGANVLTF.

The V gene is TRBV19, the J gene TRBJ2-1, with D possibly TRBD2 on 6 matching bases. The germline V and J ends were trimmed by 4 bases and 0 bases, with 16 bases remaining between them. Germline V gene data show CDR1 as LNHDA and CDR2 as SQIVND (reference sequence). CDR3 length: 17 amino acids. CDR3 in amino acids: CASSTSPGTRSYNEQFF. In DNA, the CDR3 is TGTGCCAGTAGTACCTCACCCGGGACTCGCTCCTACAATGAGCAGTTCTTC. Based on the CDR3 plus reference TRBV19 and TRBJ2-1, the full variable domain is DGGITQSPKYLFRKEGQNVTLSCEQNLNHDAMYWYRQDPGQGLRLIYYSQIVNDFQKGDIAEGYSVSREKKESFPLTVTSAQKNPTAFYLCASSTSPGTRSYNEQFFGPGTRLTVL.

The V and J genes are TRBV5-1 and TRBJ2-2, with TRBD2 matching over 8 bases. V dropped 7 bases and J dropped 1; count of bases not matched to a gene: 15. This CDR3 has 18 residues. CDR1 is SGHRS, CDR2 YFSETQ, per germline. The CDR3 DNA reads as TGCGCCAGCCCGACATCGGGAGGGATCAACCGGAACACCGGGGAGCTGTTTTTT. Its protein is CASPTSGGINRNTGELFF.

The chain combines TRBV10-1 with TRBJ2-3; perhaps TRBD1 as D (6 bases). This CDR3 has 15 residues. Germline CDR1 WNHNN, CDR2 SYGVQD (reference sequence). The V end lost 6 bases, the J end lost 4 bases, and 17 bases lay between the germline ends. CDR3 loop: CASSPQGRVADTQYF. The CDR3, as DNA: TGCGCCAGCAGCCCACAGGGTCGGGTTGCAGATACGCAGTATTTT.

The chain links TRBV6-2 or TRBV6-3 to TRBJ2-1, with 8 bases identical to TRBD2. The V gene's germline CDR1 is MNHEY and CDR2 SVGEGT. This CDR3 is 16 amino acids long. V lost 6 bases to trimming and J lost 3 bases; unmatched junction nucleotides: 10. The CDR3 loop is CASRYGRGHNYNEQFF. The CDR3 bases are TGTGCCAGCAGGTACGGGAGGGGACACAACTACAATGAGCAGTTCTTC.

The V and J genes are TRBV14 and TRBJ2-5, with 7 bases that match TRBD1. The germline V gene encodes CDR1 SGHDN and CDR2 FVKESK. V dropped 5 bases and J dropped 2; count of bases not matched to a gene: 5. The CDR3 consists of 14 residues. CDR3 region: CASSAWTGQETQYF. CDR3 coding DNA: TGTGCCAGCAGCGCGTGGACAGGACAAGAGACCCAGTACTTC. The complete variable domain, with remaining parts taken from reference TRBV14 and TRBJ2-5, reads EAGVTQFPSHSVIEKGQTVTLRCDPISGHDNLYWYRRVMGKEIKFLLHFVKESKQDESGMPNNRFLAERTGGTYSTLKVQPAELEDSGVYFCASSAWTGQETQYFGPGTRLLVL.

The gene calls are TRBV6-4 and TRBJ2-5, with TRBD2 identical over 14 bases. J lost 1 base, V lost 7 bases, and 8 bases had no gene match. The length of the CDR3 is 17 residues. Germline CDR1 MRHNA, CDR2 SNTAGT. In DNA form, the CDR3 reads TGTGCCAGCAACCCGTCGGGACTAGCGGGGGTCCAAGAGACCCAGTACTTC. Residues: CASNPSGLAGVQETQYF.

This clone has only a few counts. The genes are TRBV4-3 and TRBJ1-1; D gene unclear. The CDR3 extends over 14 amino acids. Per germline, CDR1 LGHNA and CDR2 YSLEER. Trimming removed 0 bases from V and 7 bases from J, with 12 bases in between. CDR3 loop: CASSQELAGGEAFF. The CDR3 DNA sequence: TGCGCCAGCAGCCAAGAGTTGGCGGGAGGTGAAGCTTTCTTT.

The chain couples TRBV7-2 to TRBJ2-3, with unresolved D. Trimming left V 8 bases short and J 2 bases short, with 11 bases between. The CDR3 has 13 residues. The V gene's germline CDR1 is SGHTA and CDR2 FQGNSA. The chain's CDR3 is CASLLLNTDTQYF. The CDR3 DNA is TGTGCCAGCCTTCTACTGAACACAGATACGCAGTATTTT.

For the CDR3, the DNA is TGTGCCAGCAGCTACAGTCGGACAGAAGCCTATGGCTACACCTTC. Its protein is CASSYSRTEAYGYTF. The rearrangement joins TRBV4-2 to TRBJ1-2, with D perhaps TRBD1 (6 bases). The CDR3 consists of 15 residues. Trimming stripped 5 bases from V and 4 bases from J, with 17 bases between. CDR1 is LGHNA, CDR2 YNFKEQ, per germline.

CDR3 amino acids: CASSEITGTGALDTQYF. The CDR3 nucleotides are TGTGCCAGCAGTGAAATCACCGGGACAGGGGCTTTAGATACGCAGTATTTT. This rearrangement joins TRBV6-1 to TRBJ2-3; 10 bases line up with TRBD1. The CDR3 extends over 17 amino acids. Per germline, CDR1 MNHNS and CDR2 SASEGT. Germline trimming cut 2 bases from V and 5 bases from J; bases unmatched to any gene: 10.

V usage is TRBV15 and J usage is TRBJ2-2; D is undetermined. CDR1 and CDR2 (germline): LNHNV, YYDKDF (reference sequence). The CDR3 has 13 amino acids. The V end lost 6 bases, the J end lost 6 bases, and 11 bases lay between the germline ends. This chain's CDR3 is CATRPRSAGELFF. As DNA, the CDR3 is TGTGCCACCAGACCTAGGTCCGCCGGGGAGCTGTTTTTT.

A single count supports this clone. CDR3 loop: CASSAQGYTGELFF. CDR3 DNA sequence: TGTGCCAGCAGTGCTCAGGGTTACACCGGGGAGCTGTTTTTT. V gene TRBV27 combines with J gene TRBJ2-2; TRBD1 is a possible D gene (5 bases). CDR1 is MNHEY and CDR2 is SMNVEV in the germline V gene (reference sequence). The CDR3 runs 14 residues. Trimming removed 5 bases at V and 3 bases at J, with 10 bases between.

The chain combines TRBV7-9 with TRBJ1-2; D uncertain. Trimming removed 6 bases at V and 0 bases at J, with 14 bases between. This CDR3 region has 15 residues. Germline V gives CDR1 SEHNR, CDR2 FQNEAQ (reference sequence). The CDR3 DNA reads as TGTGCCAGCAGGGAGGAGACGCTGACTAACTATGGCTACACCTTC. The encoded protein is CASREETLTNYGYTF.

V and J are TRBV4-2 and TRBJ1-1, with TRBD1 as a possible D gene (5 bases). Germline CDR1 is LGHNA and CDR2 is YNFKEQ. Trimming pared 2 bases from V and 5 bases from J, leaving 12 bases between. This CDR3 is built from 14 residues. CDR3 protein: CASSQHSGGTEAFF. CDR3 in DNA: TGTGCCAGCAGCCAACATTCTGGGGGGACTGAAGCTTTCTTT.

A single count supports this clone. The V gene is TRBV11-2, the J gene TRBJ1-6, with a possible D match to TRBD1 (6 bases). Trimming removed 2 bases from V and 3 bases from J, with 20 bases in between. In germline, CDR1 is SGHAT, CDR2 FQNNGV. The CDR3 is 19 residues long. CDR3 region: CASSLTSGHTGSYNSPLHF. For the CDR3, the DNA is TGTGCCAGCAGCTTAACCTCAGGGCACACAGGGAGCTATAATTCACCCCTCCACTTT.

The J gene is TRBJ1-2, the V gene TRBV7-9, with a weak D call TRBD1 (6 bases). The V gene's germline CDR1 is SEHNR and CDR2 FQNEAQ (reference sequence). The CDR3 is 11 residues long. V gave up 6 bases and J gave up 6 bases, with 8 bases separating them. This chain's CDR3 is CASRRQDGYTF. For the CDR3, the DNA is TGTGCCAGCAGGAGACAGGATGGCTACACCTTC.

V is TRBV2 and J is TRBJ1-1; D is uncertain. The V end lost 4 bases, the J end lost 4 bases, and 7 bases lay between the germline ends. Per germline, CDR1 SNHLY and CDR2 FYNNEI. This CDR3 contains 12 residues. CDR3 DNA sequence: TGTGCCAGCAGTGGCCTGAGCACTGAAGCTTTCTTT. The encoded protein is CASSGLSTEAFF.

V is TRBV19 and J is TRBJ2-7; D gene unclear. Trimming took 3 bases from V and 1 from J, leaving 10 bases between them. The CDR3 length is 14 residues. CDR1 and CDR2 from the germline V gene are LNHDA and SQIVND (reference sequence). In nucleotides, the CDR3 is TGTGCCAGTAGTATCCTGGCAAATTCCTACGAGCAGTACTTC. It encodes CASSILANSYEQYF.